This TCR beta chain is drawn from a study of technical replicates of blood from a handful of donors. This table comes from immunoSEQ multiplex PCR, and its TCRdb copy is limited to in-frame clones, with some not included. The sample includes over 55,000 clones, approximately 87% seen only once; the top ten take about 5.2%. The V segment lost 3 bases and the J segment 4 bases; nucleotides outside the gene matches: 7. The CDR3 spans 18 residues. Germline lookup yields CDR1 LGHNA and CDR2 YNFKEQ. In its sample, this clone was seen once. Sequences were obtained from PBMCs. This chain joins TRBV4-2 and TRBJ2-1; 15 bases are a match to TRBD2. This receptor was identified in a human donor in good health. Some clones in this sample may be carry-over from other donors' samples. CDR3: CASSHGLAGGFGYNEQFF. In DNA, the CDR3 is TGTGCCAGCAGCCATGGACTAGCGGGGGGGTTCGGTTACAATGAGCAGTTCTTC.